This section outlines one T cell receptor beta chain sequence together with its context. One entry per CDR3 protein results from TCRdb running MiXCR on the PCR reads. The sample holds roughly 1,900 distinct CDR3 sequences; 61% are singletons and the top ten take 30% to 45%. This record belongs to a study of CD4 and CD8 cells across lung adenocarcinoma regions. The CDR3 loop spans 14 amino acids. Germline loops: CDR1 SGHAT, CDR2 FQNNGV. The V gene lost 5 bases and the J gene lost 0 bases, with 10 bases spanning the gap. Samples came from patients with localized non-small cell lung adenocarcinoma. The rearrangement links TRBV11-2 to TRBJ2-5; a weak D match, TRBD2 (5 bases). The sequenced material came from CD4+ T cells from the margin of a lung tumor. This receptor was taken from a female donor with lung adenocarcinoma. The CD4 and CD8 labels of this study may be unreliable. The CDR3 loop reads CASSPTTNQETQYF. The CDR3 DNA reads TGTGCCAGCAGCCCGACTACTAACCAAGAGACCCAGTACTTC.